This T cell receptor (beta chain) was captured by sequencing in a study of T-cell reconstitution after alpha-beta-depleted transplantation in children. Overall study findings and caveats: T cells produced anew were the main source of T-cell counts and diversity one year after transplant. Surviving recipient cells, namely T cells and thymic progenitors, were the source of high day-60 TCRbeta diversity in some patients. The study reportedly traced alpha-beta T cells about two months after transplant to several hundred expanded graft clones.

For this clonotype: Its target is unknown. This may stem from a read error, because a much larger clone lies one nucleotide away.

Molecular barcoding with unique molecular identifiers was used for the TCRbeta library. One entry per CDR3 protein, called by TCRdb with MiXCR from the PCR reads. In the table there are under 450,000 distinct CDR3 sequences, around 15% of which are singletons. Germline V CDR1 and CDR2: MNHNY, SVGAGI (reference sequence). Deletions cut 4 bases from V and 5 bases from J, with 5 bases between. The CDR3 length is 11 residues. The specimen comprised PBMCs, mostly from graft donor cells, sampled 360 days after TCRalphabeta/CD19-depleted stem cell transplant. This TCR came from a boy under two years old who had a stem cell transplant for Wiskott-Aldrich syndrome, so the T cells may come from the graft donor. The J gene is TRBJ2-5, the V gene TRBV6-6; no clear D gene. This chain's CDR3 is CASSWAETQYF. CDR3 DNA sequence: TGTGCCAGCAGTTGGGCGGAGACCCAGTACTTC.